What follows are 21 T cell receptor beta chains derived from one specimen sequenced in a study of tumor-infiltrating lymphocytes in primary liver carcinoma (dated by TCRdb to 2017 to 2019). Instrument on record: Illumina HiSeq 2500. Starting from approximately 500 ng total RNA, TCRbeta-specific cDNA was produced by reverse transcription with a constant-region primer and ProtoScript II reverse transcriptase. TCRbeta libraries were built with three nested multiplex PCR rounds, a slightly modified ARM-PCR procedure. The first two PCR rounds used multiplex TRBV1-TRBV30 forward primers with a Cbeta reverse primer, each for approximately 10 cycles. Using fastp trimming at Q25 and MiXCR clonotype assembly, TCRdb reanalyzed the public sequencing data and kept in-frame beta chains. Each CDR3 protein gets just one entry, which takes the most common genes and DNA from the rows behind it. The sample includes 330,000 or so distinct CDR3 sequences, with approximately 64% observed a single time. Clones ranked in the top ten supply roughly 6% of the sample.

Blood RNA was extracted from unsorted whole blood using TRIzol reagent, and germline DNA was obtained with the DNeasy Blood & Tissue kit. The material sequenced was peripheral blood. These receptors all stem from a middle-aged man with primary liver carcinoma and hepatitis B virus infection.

This clonotype has only a few counts. J is TRBJ2-1 and V is TRBV28, with 9 bases identical to TRBD2. The germline CDR1 and CDR2 sequences are MDHEN and SYDVKM. CDR3 size: 14 residues. The V segment lost 6 bases and the J segment 5 bases; nucleotides outside the gene matches: 5. The CDR3 is CASRGLARDNEQFF. In DNA form, the CDR3 reads TGTGCCAGCAGGGGACTAGCCCGAGACAATGAGCAGTTCTTC.

Comments on this clonotype: This may arise from a read error, as a much more abundant clone is one base away. V gene TRBV4-1 combines with J gene TRBJ2-7; the D gene is possibly TRBD2 (5 bases). CDR1 and CDR2 from the germline V gene are MGHRA and YSYEKL. This CDR3 region has 14 residues. CDR3 sequence reads: CASGQDWVAREQYF. The CDR3 region has the DNA TGCGCCAGCGGCCAAGATTGGGTAGCGCGCGAGCAGTACTTC.

This clonotype has at least ten counts. This rearrangement joins TRBV4-2 to TRBJ2-5; possible D gene TRBD1, 6 bases. The length of the CDR3 is 14 residues. Looked up from germline, CDR1 is LGHNA and CDR2 is YNFKEQ. V was shortened by 0 bases and J by 7 bases, with 12 bases between the two germline ends. The DNA of the CDR3 is TGTGCCAGCAGCCAAGAGGACAGTCCCGGGACCCAGTACTTC. This codes for CASSQEDSPGTQYF.

Comments on this clonotype: A read error is possible here, since a much larger clone lies one base away. The chain joins TRBV11-1 to TRBJ2-5, with D unclear. The germline gives CDR1 SGHAT, CDR2 FQDESV (reference sequence). The CDR3 has 12 residues. Trimming removed 8 bases at V and 1 base at J, with 8 bases between. The CDR3 DNA is TGTGCCAGCGGCAGGACCCAAGAGACCCAGTACTTC. It specifies CASGRTQETQYF.

With respect to this clonotype: A junction end diverges from the germline sequence, so it may reflect a read error. This chain joins TRBV11-3 and TRBJ2-3; TRBD2 is a possible D gene (6 bases). This CDR3 spans 15 amino acids. Germline CDR1 reads SGHNT; CDR2 reads YENEEA. CDR3: CASSLAGSGADTHYF. In DNA, the CDR3 is TGTGCCAGCAGCTTAGCCGGGAGTGGGGCTGATACGCACTATTTT.

The sample holds many counts of this clonotype. The V call is TRBV29-1, the J call TRBJ2-7; 11 bases fit TRBD1. This CDR3 region has 14 residues. J lost 5 bases, V lost 0 bases, and 3 bases had no gene match. Per the germline V gene, CDR1 is SQVTM and CDR2 is ANQGSEA. The CDR3 region is CSVEEDRGRDEQYF. The CDR3 DNA sequence: TGCAGCGTTGAAGAGGACAGGGGGCGAGACGAGCAGTACTTC.

The chain carries TRBV7-9 and TRBJ2-3; TRBD2 is a possible D gene (7 bases). V lost 7 bases and J lost 3, with 20 bases in between. Germline V CDR1 and CDR2: SEHNR, FQNEAQ (reference sequence). The CDR3 is made up of 16 amino acids. CDR3 bases: TGTGCCAGCAACATCGGCGGAGGGGGGGGTACAGATACGCAGTATTTT. Translation: CASNIGGGGGTDTQYF.

This clonotype appeared many times. This chain uses TRBV28 with TRBJ1-6; unclear D gene. The CDR3 is made up of 13 amino acids. Between the trimmed V and J ends, which lost 3 bases and 8 bases, there was a span of 8 bases. Germline CDR1 reads MDHEN; CDR2 reads SYDVKM. The CDR3 sequence: CASSLGRYSPLHF. CDR3 nucleotide sequence: TGTGCCAGCAGTTTGGGCAGATATTCACCCCTCCACTTT. Filled out from reference TRBV28 and TRBJ1-6, the complete variable domain reads DVKVTQSSRYLVKRTGEKVFLECVQDMDHENMFWYRQDPGLGLRLIYFSYDVKMKEKGDIPEGYSVSREKKERFSLILESASTNQTSMYLCASSLGRYSPLHFGNGTRLTVT.

A note on this clonotype: A read error may account for a junction end that differs from germline. V and J are TRBV11-2 and TRBJ2-7, with 14 bases identical to TRBD2. The CDR3 is made up of 18 amino acids. Germline V gene sequence: CDR1 SGHAT, CDR2 FQNNGV. CDR3 in amino acids: CASSSGLAGVGVMDEQYF. The CDR3, as DNA: TGTGCCAGTAGCTCGGGACTAGCGGGAGTCGGGGTGATGGACGAGCAGTACTTC.

Turning to this clonotype: This may come from a read error, since a much larger clone is one base off. This CDR3 is missing its conserved last phenylalanine or tryptophan, likely due to a read error. The limits of the CDR3 on the DNA are not certain, so only TCRdb's listed CDR3 is given. The chain recombines TRBV6-5 with TRBJ2-1; the listed D gene, TRBD1, was not tested against the DNA. The CDR3 spans 12 amino acids, including both terminal residues. Looked up from germline, CDR1 is MNHEY and CDR2 is SVGAGI. The CDR3 region is CASSYSRGVRFY.

On this clonotype: Given a much more abundant clone one base away, this may be a read error. V usage is TRBV6-2 or TRBV6-3 and J usage is TRBJ2-5, with 8 bases identical to TRBD2. This CDR3 is built from 15 residues. Per germline, CDR1 MNHEY and CDR2 SVGEGT. Here the CDR3 reads CAGSRPGLGQETQYF. DNA for the CDR3: TGTGCCGGCAGTAGGCCGGGACTAGGACAAGAGACCCAGTACTTC.

This clonotype was detected ten times or more. The genes are TRBV6-2 or TRBV6-3 and TRBJ2-1; 8 bases match TRBD1. The CDR3 extends over 14 amino acids. Germline V gives CDR1 MNHEY, CDR2 SVGEGT. With 5 bases clipped from V and 4 bases from J, the junction kept 4 bases outside the gene matches. The CDR3 sequence is CASSQRTGYNEQFF. The CDR3, as DNA: TGTGCCAGCAGTCAACGGACAGGGTACAATGAGCAGTTCTTC.

Concerning this clonotype itself: The junction shows a germline mismatch at one end, possibly a read error. V gene TRBV6-1 combines with J gene TRBJ2-7, with D possibly called TRBD1 or TRBD2 (6 bases each). From germline, CDR1 is MNHNS and CDR2 SASEGT. This CDR3 region has 12 residues. CDR3: CASIQGGDERYF. The DNA for the CDR3 is TGCGCCAGCATACAGGGAGGCGACGAGCGGTACTTC.

The sample holds a few counts of this clonotype. The V call is TRBV7-8, the J call TRBJ2-3; tentatively, D is TRBD2 (5 bases). Germline V gene lookup returns CDR1 SGHVS and CDR2 FQNEAQ. The V and J ends lost 4 bases and 4 bases respectively, with 18 bases between them. The CDR3 is 16 residues long. The CDR3 sequence is CASSYRAVLVPDTQYF. Written as DNA, the CDR3 is TGTGCCAGCAGCTACCGGGCGGTACTAGTCCCAGATACGCAGTATTTT.

There are many counts of this clonotype. The rearrangement uses TRBV6-1 and TRBJ2-1, with 7 nucleotides matching TRBD2. This CDR3 contains 13 residues. V lost 4 bases and J lost 4; bases outside the gene matches: 1. The germline gives CDR1 MNHNS, CDR2 SASEGT. CDR3 sequence: CASSVAGYNEQFF. In nucleotides, the CDR3 is TGTGCCAGCAGTGTAGCGGGTTACAATGAGCAGTTCTTC.

This chain uses TRBV28 with TRBJ2-7; D might be TRBD2 (6 bases). Trimming removed 5 bases from V and 2 bases from J, with 25 bases in between. The CDR3 totals 18 residues. Germline lookup yields CDR1 MDHEN and CDR2 SYDVKM. The CDR3 loop reads CASSGGRLVGGVPYEQYF. The CDR3 DNA is TGTGCCAGCAGTGGGGGTCGGCTCGTGGGAGGAGTCCCCTACGAGCAGTACTTC.

The chain joins TRBV29-1 to TRBJ1-2, with D perhaps TRBD1 (6 bases). In germline, CDR1 is SQVTM, CDR2 ANQGSEA. This CDR3 is 12 amino acids long. Trimming took 4 bases from V and 8 from J, leaving 14 bases between them. The CDR3: CSVAGGASGYTF. DNA for the CDR3: TGCAGCGTTGCTGGGGGCGCTTCAGGCTACACCTTC.

This clonotype was seen at least ten times. The chain employs TRBV6-6 and TRBJ2-1, with TRBD1 matching over 7 bases. This CDR3 has 13 amino acids. V dropped 5 bases and J dropped 10; count of bases not matched to a gene: 8. From germline, CDR1 is MNHNY and CDR2 SVGAGI (reference sequence). Written as DNA, the CDR3 is TGTGCCAGCAGTCGAATTCAACAGGGGGAGCAGTTCTTC. It codes for CASSRIQQGEQFF.

J is TRBJ2-5 and V is TRBV12-3 or TRBV12-4; a weak D match, TRBD2 (5 bases). The ends were cut back, 8 bases at V and 5 bases at J, with 12 bases in the middle. This CDR3 spans 12 amino acids. The chain's CDR3 is CASSRAVETQYF. For the CDR3, the DNA is TGTGCCAGCTCGAGGGCCGTGGAGACCCAGTACTTC.

For this clonotype: A much larger clone lies one base from this, so it may be a read error. This chain links TRBV4-1 with TRBJ2-5, with 9 bases lining up with TRBD2. Per the germline V gene, CDR1 is MGHRA and CDR2 is YSYEKL. With 2 bases clipped from V and 7 bases from J, the junction kept 8 bases outside the gene matches. This CDR3 region has 15 residues. CDR3 DNA sequence: TGCGCCAGCAGCCAACCTAGCGGGATTGGTGGGACCCAGTACTTC. Its translation: CASSQPSGIGGTQYF.

Comments on this clonotype: Since the CDR3 does not end with the conserved phenylalanine or tryptophan, this likely comes from a read error. This chain joins TRBV11-1 and TRBJ2-7; 7 bases align to TRBD1. Per germline, CDR1 SGHAT and CDR2 FQDESV (reference sequence). The CDR3 covers 15 residues. The DNA of the CDR3 is TGTGCCAGCAGCTTAGAGGGGACAGTCTTCCACGAACAGTACCTC. Translation: CASSLEGTVFHEQYL.